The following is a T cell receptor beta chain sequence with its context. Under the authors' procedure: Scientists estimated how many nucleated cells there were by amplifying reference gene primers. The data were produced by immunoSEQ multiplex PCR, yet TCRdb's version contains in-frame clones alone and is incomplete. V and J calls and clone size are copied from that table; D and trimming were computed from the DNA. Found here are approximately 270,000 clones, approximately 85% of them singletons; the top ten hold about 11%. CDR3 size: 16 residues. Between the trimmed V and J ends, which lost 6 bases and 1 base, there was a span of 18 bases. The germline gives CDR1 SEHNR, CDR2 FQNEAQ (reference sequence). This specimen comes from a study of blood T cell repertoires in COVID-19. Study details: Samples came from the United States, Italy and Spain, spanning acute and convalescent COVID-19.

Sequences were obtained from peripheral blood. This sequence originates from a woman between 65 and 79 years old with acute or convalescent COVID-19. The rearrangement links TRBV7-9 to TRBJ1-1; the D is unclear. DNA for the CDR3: TGTGCCAGCAGTCGTATCGGATGGGGAGGGAACACTGAAGCTTTCTTT. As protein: CASSRIGWGGNTEAFF.